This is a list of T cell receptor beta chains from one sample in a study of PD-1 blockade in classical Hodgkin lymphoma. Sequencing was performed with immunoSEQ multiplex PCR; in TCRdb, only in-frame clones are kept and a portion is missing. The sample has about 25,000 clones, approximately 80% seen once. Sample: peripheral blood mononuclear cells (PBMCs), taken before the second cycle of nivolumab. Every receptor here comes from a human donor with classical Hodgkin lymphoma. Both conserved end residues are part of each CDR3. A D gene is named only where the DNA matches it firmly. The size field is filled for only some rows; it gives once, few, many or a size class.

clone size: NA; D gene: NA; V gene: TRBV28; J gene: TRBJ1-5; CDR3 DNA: TGTGCCAGCAGGACAAGTTATAGCAATCAGCCCCAGCATTTT; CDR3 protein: CASRTSYSNQPQHF
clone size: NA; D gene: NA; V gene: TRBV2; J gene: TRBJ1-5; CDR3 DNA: TGTGCCAGCAGTGAAGATAGGGGGACCTATAGCAATCAGCCCCAGCATTTT; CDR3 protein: CASSEDRGTYSNQPQHF
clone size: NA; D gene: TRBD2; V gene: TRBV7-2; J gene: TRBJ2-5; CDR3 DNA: TGTGCCAGCAGCTACACTAGCGGGAGTGGTAGGGAGACCCAGTACTTC; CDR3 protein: CASSYTSGSGRETQYF
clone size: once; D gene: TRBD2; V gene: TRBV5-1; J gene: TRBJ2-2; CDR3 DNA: TGCGCCAGCAGCTTGGCTCTAGCGGGAGTTGCTGGGGAGCTGTTTTTT; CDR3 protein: CASSLALAGVAGELFF
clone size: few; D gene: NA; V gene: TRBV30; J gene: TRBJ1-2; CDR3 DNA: TGTGCCTGGAGGGGTATAGGGGGACGTGGCTACACCTTC; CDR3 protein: CAWRGIGGRGYTF
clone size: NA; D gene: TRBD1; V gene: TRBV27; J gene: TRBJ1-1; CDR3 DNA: TGTGCCAGCAGGCGAAAGACAGGGGCCGAGAACACTGAAGCTTTCTTT; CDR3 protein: CASRRKTGAENTEAFF
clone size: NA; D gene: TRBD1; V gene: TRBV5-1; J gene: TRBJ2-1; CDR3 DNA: TGCGCCAGCAGCTTGACAGGGGGCACGAATGAGCAGTTCTTC; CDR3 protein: CASSLTGGTNEQFF
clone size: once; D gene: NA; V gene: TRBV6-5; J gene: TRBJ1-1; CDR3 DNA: TGTGCCAGCAGTTACGCAGGTACCACTGAAGCTTTCTTT; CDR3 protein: CASSYAGTTEAFF
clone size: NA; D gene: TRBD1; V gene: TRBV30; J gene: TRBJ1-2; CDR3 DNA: TGTGCCTGGAGTGGCCCATCCGATGCAGGGGGGCTGTTCGGCTACACCTTC; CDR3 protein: CAWSGPSDAGGLFGYTF
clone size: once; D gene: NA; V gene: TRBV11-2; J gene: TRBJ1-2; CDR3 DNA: TGTGCCAGCAGCCTTCGGACAGCAGACTATGGCTACACCTTC; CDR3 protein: CASSLRTADYGYTF